These 15 T cell receptor beta chains were all obtained from the same sample, sequenced in a study of T cell responses to AZD1222 COVID-19 vaccine. TCRdb's table, derived via immunoSEQ multiplex PCR, lists solely in-frame clones and lacks some. This table has about 94,000 clones, about 90% appearing once. The sample here was peripheral blood, taken on day 0 of AZD1222 vaccination. Source of these receptors: an adult in good health.

This sequence joins TRBV2 and TRBJ1-2, with D perhaps matching TRBD1 (5 bases). This CDR3 contains 13 residues. V gave up 0 bases and J gave up 8 bases, with 10 bases separating them. In germline, CDR1 is SNHLY, CDR2 FYNNEI. The CDR3 DNA is TGTGCCAGCAGTGAAGCCAGGGTGAGCGGCTACACCTTC. This codes for CASSEARVSGYTF.

This clone showed up just a few times. This chain uses TRBV29-1 with TRBJ1-6; TRBD1 matches at 9 bases. J lost 8 bases, V lost 7 bases, and 6 bases had no gene match. This CDR3 has 13 residues. Germline CDR1 SQVTM, CDR2 ANQGSEA. The CDR3 DNA follows: TGCAGCGCTCGACAGGGGGAGGATTCACCCCTCCACTTT. Translated, it gives CSARQGEDSPLHF.

J is TRBJ1-3 and V is TRBV9; no definite D call. The CDR3 has 15 amino acids. With 0 bases removed from V and 0 bases from J, the gap between germline ends came to 7 bases. Germline CDR1 reads SGDLS; CDR2 reads YYNGEE. The CDR3 DNA sequence: TGTGCCAGCAGCGTAGGTGCGGCCTCTGGAAACACCATATATTTT. Protein product: CASSVGAASGNTIYF.

The V gene is TRBV9, the J gene TRBJ2-3, with D possibly being TRBD1 or TRBD2 (6 bases each). The CDR3 loop spans 14 amino acids. Germline values: CDR1 SGDLS, CDR2 YYNGEE. Trimming left V 0 bases short and J 5 bases short, with 10 bases between. The CDR3 protein is CASSVVGGLDTQYF. For the CDR3, the DNA is TGTGCCAGCAGCGTAGTGGGGGGCCTAGATACGCAGTATTTT.

For this clone: Other nucleotide sequences in the sample specify the same CDR3. The chain recombines TRBV11-2 with TRBJ2-5, with D unresolved. The CDR3 is 12 residues long. Trimming took 0 bases from V and 1 from J, leaving 0 bases between them. Germline CDR1 reads SGHAT; CDR2 reads FQNNGV. In DNA, the CDR3 is TGTGCCAGCAGCTTAGACCAAGAGACCCAGTACTTC. This sequence encodes CASSLDQETQYF. Using reference TRBV11-2 and TRBJ2-5 for the parts outside the CDR3, the full variable domain is EAGVAQSPRYKIIEKRQSVAFWCNPISGHATLYWYQQILGQGPKLLIQFQNNGVVDDSQLPKDRFSAERLKGVDSTLKIQPAKLEDSAVYLCASSLDQETQYFGPGTRLLVL.

This chain links TRBV11-3 with TRBJ2-1; D is unclear. V lost 0 bases and J 5 bases, leaving 14 bases between the germline ends. The CDR3 is made up of 16 amino acids. CDR1 is SGHNT, CDR2 YENEEA, per germline. CDR3 nucleotides: TGTGCCAGCAGCTTAGATCTAGTGGGTTCGAACAATGAGCAGTTCTTC. Translating gives CASSLDLVGSNNEQFF.

The V and J genes are TRBV11-3 and TRBJ2-5, with TRBD2 as a possible D gene (5 bases). This CDR3 is built from 15 residues. CDR1 and CDR2 (germline): SGHNT, YENEEA. The germline V and J ends were trimmed by 5 bases and 2 bases, with 15 bases remaining between them. CDR3 sequence reads: CASSPRAGPQETQYF. In DNA, the CDR3 is TGTGCCAGCAGCCCCCGGGCGGGCCCTCAAGAGACCCAGTACTTC.

The chain uses TRBV6-5 and TRBJ2-7, with D perhaps TRBD2 (5 bases). CDR1 and CDR2 (germline): MNHEY, SVGAGI. The CDR3 totals 14 residues. V lost 3 bases and J 2 bases, leaving 11 bases between the germline ends. The CDR3 sequence: CASSYAGGAYEQYF. CDR3 in DNA: TGTGCCAGCAGTTATGCTGGAGGCGCCTACGAGCAGTACTTC.

This clone has more than one count but fewer than ten. This sequence joins TRBV21-1 and TRBJ1-1. TRBV21-1 is flagged as a pseudogene. The CDR3 has 17 residues. The DNA of the CDR3 is TGTGCCAGCAGCAAAATATGCAGAGTGCCTTTGAACACTGAAGCTTTCTTT. Encoded protein: CASSKICRVPLNTEAFF.

This chain joins TRBV27 and TRBJ1-6; no firm D call. Germline lookup yields CDR1 MNHEY and CDR2 SMNVEV (reference sequence). V was clipped by 6 bases and J by 3 bases, with 15 bases between them. The length of the CDR3 is 16 residues. This CDR3 is CASSPPAGLYNSPLHF. For the CDR3, the DNA is TGTGCCAGCAGCCCCCCGGCGGGTCTCTATAATTCACCCCTCCACTTT.

Only one count was recorded for this clone. The chain combines TRBV7-2 with TRBJ1-5; tentative D call: TRBD1 (5 bases). This CDR3 is 15 amino acids long. V gave up 4 bases and J gave up 4 bases, with 14 bases separating them. Germline V CDR1 and CDR2: SGHTA, FQGNSA. CDR3: CASSSQWGNNQPQHF. The CDR3 DNA reads TGTGCCAGCAGCTCCCAGTGGGGGAATAATCAGCCCCAGCATTTT.

The rearrangement links TRBV6-5 to TRBJ2-7, with D perhaps TRBD1 (6 bases). Germline V gene sequence: CDR1 MNHEY, CDR2 SVGAGI. The CDR3 consists of 12 residues. V was cut by 6 bases and J by 6 bases, with 12 bases left in between. This CDR3 is CASRQTGPEQYF. CDR3 DNA: TGTGCCAGCAGGCAAACAGGGCCCGAGCAGTACTTC.

The chain employs TRBV5-8 and TRBJ2-2; D perhaps matches TRBD1 (5 bases). Germline CDR1 reads SGHTS; CDR2 reads YDEGEE. The V end was cut by 4 bases, the J end by 1 base, with 8 bases between. This CDR3 is built from 14 residues. The CDR3 here is CASSLGENTGELFF. CDR3 sequence (DNA): TGTGCCAGCAGCCTAGGGGAGAACACCGGGGAGCTGTTTTTT.

The chain links TRBV6-5 to TRBJ2-5; 10 bases are shared with TRBD1. Germline V gives CDR1 MNHEY, CDR2 SVGAGI. The CDR3 contains 15 residues. V dropped 2 bases and J dropped 5; count of bases not matched to a gene: 5. CDR3 nucleotide sequence: TGTGCCAGCAGTTACAGCGACAGGGGGCATGAGACCCAGTACTTC. The encoded protein is CASSYSDRGHETQYF.

The V gene is TRBV18, the J gene TRBJ2-2; D gene ambiguous. The CDR3 has 14 amino acids. V lost 1 base and J 2 bases, leaving 5 bases between the germline ends. Germline V gives CDR1 KGHSH, CDR2 LQKENI. This CDR3 is CASSPLLNTGELFF. CDR3 sequence (DNA): TGTGCCAGCTCACCACTGTTAAACACCGGGGAGCTGTTTTTT.